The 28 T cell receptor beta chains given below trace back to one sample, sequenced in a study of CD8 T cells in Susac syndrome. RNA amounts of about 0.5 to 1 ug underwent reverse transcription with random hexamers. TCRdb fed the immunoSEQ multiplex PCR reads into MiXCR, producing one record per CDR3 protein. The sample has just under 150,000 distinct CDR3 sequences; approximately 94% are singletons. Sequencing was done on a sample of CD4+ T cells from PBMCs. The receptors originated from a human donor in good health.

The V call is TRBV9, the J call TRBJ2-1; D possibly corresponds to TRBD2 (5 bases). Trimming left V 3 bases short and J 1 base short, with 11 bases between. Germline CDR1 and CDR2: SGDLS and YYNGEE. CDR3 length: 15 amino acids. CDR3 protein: CASSATGNSYNEQFF. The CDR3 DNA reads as TGTGCCAGCAGCGCCACGGGAAATTCCTACAATGAGCAGTTCTTC.

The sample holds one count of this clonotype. The CDR3 is CASSQSGGNEQFF. CDR3 nucleotide sequence: TGTGCCAGCAGCCAATCGGGGGGGAATGAGCAGTTCTTC. The chain joins TRBV16 to TRBJ2-1, with TRBD2 identical over 7 bases. Trimming cost V 0 bases and J 7 bases; bases outside gene matches: 0. The V gene's germline CDR1 is KGHSY and CDR2 FQNENV. The CDR3 runs 13 residues.

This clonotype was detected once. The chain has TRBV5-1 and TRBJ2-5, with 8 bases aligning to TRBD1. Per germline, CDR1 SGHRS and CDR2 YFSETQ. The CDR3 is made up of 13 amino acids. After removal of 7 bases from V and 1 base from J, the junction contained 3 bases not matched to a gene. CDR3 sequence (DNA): TGCGCCAGCTCCGGACAGGGCCAAGAGACCCAGTACTTC. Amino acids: CASSGQGQETQYF.

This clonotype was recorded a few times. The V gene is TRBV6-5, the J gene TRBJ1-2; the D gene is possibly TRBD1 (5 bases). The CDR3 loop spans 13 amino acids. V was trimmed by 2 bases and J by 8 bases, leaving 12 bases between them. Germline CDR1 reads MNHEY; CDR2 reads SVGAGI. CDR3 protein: CASSYRQGGGYTF. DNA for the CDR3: TGTGCCAGCAGTTACCGTCAGGGAGGAGGCTACACCTTC.

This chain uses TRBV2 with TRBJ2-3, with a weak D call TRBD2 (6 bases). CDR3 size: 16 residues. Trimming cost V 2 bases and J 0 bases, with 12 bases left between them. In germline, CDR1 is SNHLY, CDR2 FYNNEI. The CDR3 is CASSETTGTSTDTQYF. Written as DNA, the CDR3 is TGTGCCAGCAGTGAAACTACCGGGACTAGCACAGATACGCAGTATTTT.

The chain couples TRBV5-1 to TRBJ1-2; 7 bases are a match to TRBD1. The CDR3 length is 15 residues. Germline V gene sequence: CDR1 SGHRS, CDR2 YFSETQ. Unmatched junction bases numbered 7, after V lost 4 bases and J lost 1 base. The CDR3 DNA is TGCGCCAGCAGCCAGGGACAGACTGATAACTATGGCTACACCTTC. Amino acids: CASSQGQTDNYGYTF.

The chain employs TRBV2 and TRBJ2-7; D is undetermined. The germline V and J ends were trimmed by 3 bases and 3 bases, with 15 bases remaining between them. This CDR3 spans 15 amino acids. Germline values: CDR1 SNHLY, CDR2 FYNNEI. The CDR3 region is CASSDPRGVFYEQYF. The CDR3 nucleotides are TGTGCCAGCAGTGACCCGAGAGGAGTGTTCTACGAGCAGTACTTC.

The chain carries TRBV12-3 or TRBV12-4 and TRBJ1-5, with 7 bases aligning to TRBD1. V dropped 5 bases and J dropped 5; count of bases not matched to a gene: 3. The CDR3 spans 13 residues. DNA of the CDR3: TGTGCCAGCAGTCCACAGGGGTATCAGCCCCAGCATTTT. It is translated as CASSPQGYQPQHF.

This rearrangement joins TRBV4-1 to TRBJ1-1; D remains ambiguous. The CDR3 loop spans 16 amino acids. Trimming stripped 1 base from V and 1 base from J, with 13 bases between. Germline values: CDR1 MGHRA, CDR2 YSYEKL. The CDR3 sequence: CASSQGFGPKNTEAFF. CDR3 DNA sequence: TGCGCCAGCAGCCAAGGATTTGGTCCGAAGAACACTGAAGCTTTCTTT.

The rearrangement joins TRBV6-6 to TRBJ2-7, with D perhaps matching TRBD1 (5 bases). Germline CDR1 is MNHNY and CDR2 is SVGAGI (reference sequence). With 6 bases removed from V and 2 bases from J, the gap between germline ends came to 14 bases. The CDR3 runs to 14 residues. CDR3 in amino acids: CASRRGQRTYEQYF. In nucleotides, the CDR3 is TGTGCCAGCAGGAGAGGACAACGAACCTACGAGCAGTACTTC.

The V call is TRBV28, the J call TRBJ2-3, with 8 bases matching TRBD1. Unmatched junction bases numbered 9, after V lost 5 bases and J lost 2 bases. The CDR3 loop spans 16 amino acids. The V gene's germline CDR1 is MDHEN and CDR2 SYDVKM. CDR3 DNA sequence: TGTGCCAGCAGTCCCCAGGGGGCGTTCTACACAGATACGCAGTATTTT. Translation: CASSPQGAFYTDTQYF. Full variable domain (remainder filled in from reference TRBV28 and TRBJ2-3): DVKVTQSSRYLVKRTGEKVFLECVQDMDHENMFWYRQDPGLGLRLIYFSYDVKMKEKGDIPEGYSVSREKKERFSLILESASTNQTSMYLCASSPQGAFYTDTQYFGPGTRLTVL.

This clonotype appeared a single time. The CDR3 here is CASSIDGRRETQYF. CDR3 in DNA: TGTGCCAGTAGTATCGACGGGAGGCGGGAGACCCAGTACTTC. This rearrangement joins TRBV19 to TRBJ2-5; TRBD2 agrees at 7 bases. Germline values: CDR1 LNHDA, CDR2 SQIVND (reference sequence). J lost 5 bases, V lost 3 bases, and 6 bases had no gene match. The CDR3 runs 14 residues.

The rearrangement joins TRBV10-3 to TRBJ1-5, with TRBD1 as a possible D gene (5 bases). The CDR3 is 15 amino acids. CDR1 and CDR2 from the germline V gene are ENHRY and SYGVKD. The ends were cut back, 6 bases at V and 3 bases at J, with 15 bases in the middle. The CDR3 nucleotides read TGTGCCATCAGCCCACAAGACAGTTCCAATCAGCCCCAGCATTTT. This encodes CAISPQDSSNQPQHF.

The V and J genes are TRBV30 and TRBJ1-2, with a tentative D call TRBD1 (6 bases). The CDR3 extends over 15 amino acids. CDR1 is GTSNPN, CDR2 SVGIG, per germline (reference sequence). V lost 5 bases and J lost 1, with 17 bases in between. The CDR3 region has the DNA TGTGCCTGGCTACTCCAGACAGGTCATAACTATGGCTACACCTTC. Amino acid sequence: CAWLLQTGHNYGYTF. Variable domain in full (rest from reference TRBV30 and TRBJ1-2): SQTIHQWPATLVQPVGSPLSLECTVEGTSNPNLYWYRQAAGRGLQLLFYSVGIGQISSEVPQNLSASRPQDRQFILSSKKLLLSDSGFYLCAWLLQTGHNYGYTFGSGTRLTVV.

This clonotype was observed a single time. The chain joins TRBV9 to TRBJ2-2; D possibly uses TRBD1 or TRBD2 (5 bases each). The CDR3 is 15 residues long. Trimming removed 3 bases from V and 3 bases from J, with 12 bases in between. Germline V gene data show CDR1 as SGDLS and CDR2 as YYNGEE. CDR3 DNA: TGTGCCAGCAGCGCCCCCCCGGGACACACCGGGGAGCTGTTTTTT. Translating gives CASSAPPGHTGELFF.

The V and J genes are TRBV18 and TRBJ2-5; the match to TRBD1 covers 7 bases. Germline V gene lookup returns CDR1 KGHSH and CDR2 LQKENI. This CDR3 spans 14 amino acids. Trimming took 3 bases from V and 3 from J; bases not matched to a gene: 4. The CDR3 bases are TGTGCCAGCTCACCGAGCGACAGGGAAGAGACCCAGTACTTC. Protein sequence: CASSPSDREETQYF.

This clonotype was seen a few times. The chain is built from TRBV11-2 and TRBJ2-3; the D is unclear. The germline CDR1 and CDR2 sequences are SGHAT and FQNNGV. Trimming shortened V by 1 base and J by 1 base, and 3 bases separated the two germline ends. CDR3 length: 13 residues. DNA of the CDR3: TGTGCCAGCAGCTTAGGCCGCACAGATACGCAGTATTTT. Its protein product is CASSLGRTDTQYF.

The CDR3 DNA follows: TGTGCCATCAGCTCCGGGACTAGCGGGACTAGTACAGATACGCAGTATTTT. Translation: CAISSGTSGTSTDTQYF. The chain joins TRBV10-3 to TRBJ2-3; 13 bases fit TRBD2. The V gene's germline CDR1 is ENHRY and CDR2 SYGVKD. This CDR3 is built from 17 residues. V dropped 6 bases and J dropped 3; count of bases not matched to a gene: 9.

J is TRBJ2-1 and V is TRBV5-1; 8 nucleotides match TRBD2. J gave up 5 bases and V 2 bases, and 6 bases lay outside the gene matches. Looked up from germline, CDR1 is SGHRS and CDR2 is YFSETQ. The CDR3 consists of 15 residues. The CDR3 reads CASSFLAGQHNEQFF. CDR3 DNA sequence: TGCGCCAGCAGCTTTCTAGCGGGCCAACACAATGAGCAGTTCTTC.

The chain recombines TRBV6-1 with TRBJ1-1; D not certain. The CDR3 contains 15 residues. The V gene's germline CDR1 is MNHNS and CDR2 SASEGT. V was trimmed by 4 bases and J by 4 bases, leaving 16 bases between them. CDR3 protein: CASSGRAPLTTEAFF. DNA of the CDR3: TGTGCCAGCAGTGGAAGGGCCCCTTTAACCACTGAAGCTTTCTTT.

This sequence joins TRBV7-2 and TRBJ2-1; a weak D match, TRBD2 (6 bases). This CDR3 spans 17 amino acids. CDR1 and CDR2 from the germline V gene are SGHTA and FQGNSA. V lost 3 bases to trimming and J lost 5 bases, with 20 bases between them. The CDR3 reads CASSLTERLAFHNEQFF. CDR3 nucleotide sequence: TGTGCCAGCAGCTTGACGGAGAGGCTAGCGTTCCACAATGAGCAGTTCTTC. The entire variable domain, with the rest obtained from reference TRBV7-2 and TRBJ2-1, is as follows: GAGVSQSPSNKVTEKGKDVELRCDPISGHTALYWYRQSLGQGLEFLIYFQGNSAPDKSGLPSDRFSAERTGGSVSTLTIQRTQQEDSAVYLCASSLTERLAFHNEQFFGPGTRLTVL.

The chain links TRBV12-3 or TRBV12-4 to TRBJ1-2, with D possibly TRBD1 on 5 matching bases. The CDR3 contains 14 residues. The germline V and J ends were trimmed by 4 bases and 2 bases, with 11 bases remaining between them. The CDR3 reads CASSWTDKNYGYTF. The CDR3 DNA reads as TGTGCCAGCAGTTGGACGGACAAGAACTATGGCTACACCTTC.

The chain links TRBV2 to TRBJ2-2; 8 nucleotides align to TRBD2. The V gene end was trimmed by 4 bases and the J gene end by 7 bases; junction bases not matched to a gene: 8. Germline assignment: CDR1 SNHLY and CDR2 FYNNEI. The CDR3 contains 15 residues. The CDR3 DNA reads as TGTGCCAGCAGTGGCGGGAGGCTGGCTGGCGGGGAGCTGTTTTTT. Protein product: CASSGGRLAGGELFF.

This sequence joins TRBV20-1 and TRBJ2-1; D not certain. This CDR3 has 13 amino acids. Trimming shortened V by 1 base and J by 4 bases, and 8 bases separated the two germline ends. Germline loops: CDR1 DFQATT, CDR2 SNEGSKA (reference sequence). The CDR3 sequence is CSARVPGYNEQFF. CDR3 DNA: TGCAGTGCTAGAGTCCCAGGATACAATGAGCAGTTCTTC.

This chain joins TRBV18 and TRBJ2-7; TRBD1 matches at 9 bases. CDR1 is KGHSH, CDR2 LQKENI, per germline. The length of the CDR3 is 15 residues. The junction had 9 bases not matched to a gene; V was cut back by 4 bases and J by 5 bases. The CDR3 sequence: CASSLGTGKIDEQYF. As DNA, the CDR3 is TGTGCCAGCTCACTAGGGACAGGGAAAATCGACGAGCAGTACTTC.

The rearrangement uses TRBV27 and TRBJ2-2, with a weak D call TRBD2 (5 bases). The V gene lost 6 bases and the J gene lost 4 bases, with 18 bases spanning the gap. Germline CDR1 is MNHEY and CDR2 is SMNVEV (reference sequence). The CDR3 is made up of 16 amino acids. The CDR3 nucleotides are TGTGCCAGCAGCCTCCATCCCACTAGTATCACCGGGGAGCTGTTTTTT. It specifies CASSLHPTSITGELFF.

DNA of the CDR3: TGCAGTCCATCGGGGAACGAGTACGAGCAGTACTTC. Translated, it gives CSPSGNEYEQYF. This chain joins TRBV20-1 and TRBJ2-7, with D possibly being TRBD2 (5 bases). The CDR3 is 12 amino acids. The V gene lost 8 bases and the J gene lost 4 bases, with 15 bases spanning the gap. Per the germline V gene, CDR1 is DFQATT and CDR2 is SNEGSKA (reference sequence).

The CDR3 coding sequence is TGTGCCAGCAGCTTAGCGAGGGGGTCCTACGAGCAGTACTTC. Protein product: CASSLARGSYEQYF. This chain links TRBV7-2 with TRBJ2-7, with a tentative D call TRBD1 (6 bases). The CDR3 sequence is 14 residues long. Germline lookup yields CDR1 SGHTA and CDR2 FQGNSA. V was pared by 0 bases and J by 1 base, with 7 bases between.